Below, 14 T cell receptor beta chains from the same sample are listed, as sequenced in a study of STAT5B mutations in CD4+ large granular lymphocyte leukemia. The data were produced by immunoSEQ multiplex PCR, yet TCRdb's version contains in-frame clones alone and is incomplete. The sample has tens of thousands of clones; more than 80% are singletons. The sample comprised CD4+ T cells from blood buffy coats. All receptors come from a human donor in good health.

The J gene is TRBJ1-3, the V gene TRBV4-3; D remains ambiguous. The CDR3 length is 18 residues. Germline CDR1 LGHNA, CDR2 YSLEER. V was cut by 0 bases and J by 0 bases, with 15 bases left in between. CDR3 in DNA: TGCGCCAGCAGCCAAGATAAGCTCAGACGGGTCTCTGGAAACACCATATATTTT. It is translated as CASSQDKLRRVSGNTIYF.

This chain joins TRBV5-6 and TRBJ2-2; 12 bases fit TRBD2. The trim removed 1 base at V and 1 base at J, leaving 5 bases unmatched. The germline gives CDR1 SGHDT, CDR2 YYEEEE. The CDR3 spans 18 residues. The CDR3 sequence: CASSLIGLAGLNTGELFF. CDR3 in DNA: TGTGCCAGCAGCTTGATAGGACTAGCGGGGCTGAACACCGGGGAGCTGTTTTTT.

The chain has TRBV5-4 and TRBJ2-5, with 9 positions matching TRBD1. The CDR3 is 16 residues long. With 0 bases clipped from V and 4 bases from J, the junction kept 7 bases outside the gene matches. Germline values: CDR1 SGHNT, CDR2 YYREEE (reference sequence). Here the CDR3 reads CASSLAGQGGRETQYF. CDR3 coding DNA: TGTGCCAGCAGCTTGGCGGGACAGGGAGGTAGAGAGACCCAGTACTTC.

J is TRBJ1-5 and V is TRBV18, with a possible D match to TRBD1 (5 bases). V was shortened by 2 bases and J by 0 bases, with 8 bases between the two germline ends. This CDR3 region has 15 residues. Per the germline V gene, CDR1 is KGHSH and CDR2 is LQKENI. The CDR3 nucleotides are TGTGCCAGCTCACCAGGCAGGGATAGCAATCAGCCCCAGCATTTT. Its protein product is CASSPGRDSNQPQHF.

This chain connects TRBV9 to TRBJ1-1; D not certain. V was clipped by 0 bases and J by 0 bases, with 6 bases between them. CDR1 and CDR2 from the germline V gene are SGDLS and YYNGEE. The CDR3 length is 14 residues. The CDR3, as DNA: TGTGCCAGCAGCGTAGGACCTATGAACACTGAAGCTTTCTTT. Translation gives CASSVGPMNTEAFF.

In its sample, this clone was seen once. The V and J genes are TRBV7-8 and TRBJ2-7; D is ambiguous. Per the germline V gene, CDR1 is SGHVS and CDR2 is FQNEAQ. This CDR3 is 13 amino acids long. V lost 2 bases, J lost 4 bases, and 9 bases lay in between. DNA for the CDR3: TGTGCCAGCAGCTTAAGGAGTGCGTACGAGCAGTACTTC. This gives the protein CASSLRSAYEQYF.

V usage is TRBV19 and J usage is TRBJ2-1; 8 positions agree with TRBD2. Per the germline V gene, CDR1 is LNHDA and CDR2 is SQIVND (reference sequence). This CDR3 spans 16 amino acids. The V and J ends lost 5 bases and 2 bases, in that order; junction bases with no gene match: 8. The CDR3 DNA follows: TGTGCCAGTAGTCCACTAGCGGAGGGGACCTACAATGAGCAGTTCTTC. This translates into CASSPLAEGTYNEQFF. Combining the CDR3 with reference TRBV19 and TRBJ2-1 gives the whole variable domain DGGITQSPKYLFRKEGQNVTLSCEQNLNHDAMYWYRQDPGQGLRLIYYSQIVNDFQKGDIAEGYSVSREKKESFPLTVTSAQKNPTAFYLCASSPLAEGTYNEQFFGPGTRLTVL.

The chain uses TRBV28 and TRBJ2-1; 9 bases line up with TRBD2. J was trimmed by 6 bases and V by 0 bases; bases with no gene match: 3. Germline V gene data show CDR1 as MDHEN and CDR2 as SYDVKM. The CDR3 extends over 15 amino acids. The chain's CDR3 is CASSLWGRGGNEQFF. The CDR3 DNA reads as TGTGCCAGCAGTTTATGGGGGCGGGGGGGCAATGAGCAGTTCTTC.

This clone was seen a single time. The chain links TRBV30 to TRBJ1-4; D unresolved. CDR1 and CDR2 from the germline V gene are GTSNPN and SVGIG (reference sequence). Between the trimmed V and J ends, which lost 1 base and 8 bases, there was a span of 11 bases. The CDR3 has 13 residues. CDR3 in amino acids: CAWSDSIREKLFF. In nucleotides, the CDR3 is TGTGCCTGGAGTGACAGTATTCGGGAAAAACTGTTTTTT.

The V call is TRBV11-2, the J call TRBJ2-1; perhaps TRBD2 as D (6 bases). CDR3 size: 15 residues. The germline V gene has CDR1 SGHAT and CDR2 FQNNGV. Between the trimmed V and J ends, which lost 3 bases and 1 base, there was a span of 10 bases. CDR3 nucleotides: TGTGCCAGCAGCTTGGGGACTGGGTCCTACAATGAGCAGTTCTTC. It is translated as CASSLGTGSYNEQFF.

The V and J genes are TRBV5-1 and TRBJ2-2; weak D call: TRBD1 (6 bases). From germline, CDR1 is SGHRS and CDR2 YFSETQ. This CDR3 is built from 15 residues. Trimming took 0 bases from V and 0 from J, leaving 6 bases between them. The DNA of the CDR3 is TGCGCCAGCAGCTTGGGGACAGCGAACACCGGGGAGCTGTTTTTT. Protein product: CASSLGTANTGELFF.

The rearrangement uses TRBV11-1 and TRBJ2-1; D might be TRBD1 or TRBD2, each matching 6 bases. CDR1 and CDR2 from the germline V gene are SGHAT and FQDESV (reference sequence). The V gene lost 2 bases and the J gene lost 0 bases, with 11 bases spanning the gap. The CDR3 totals 16 residues. Here the CDR3 DNA reads TGTGCCAGCAGCTTACGGGGGCTGGTCTCCTACAATGAGCAGTTCTTC. Protein: CASSLRGLVSYNEQFF.

The chain is built from TRBV5-6 and TRBJ1-1, with D maybe TRBD1 (5 bases). Looked up from germline, CDR1 is SGHDT and CDR2 is YYEEEE. This CDR3 region has 16 residues. Trimming shortened V by 2 bases and J by 6 bases, and 20 bases separated the two germline ends. This chain's CDR3 is CASSLRMAGSHSEAFF. CDR3 nucleotide sequence: TGTGCCAGCAGCTTAAGAATGGCAGGGAGTCATTCTGAAGCTTTCTTT.

The V gene is TRBV30, the J gene TRBJ2-5, with D possibly matching TRBD1 (5 bases). The J call may be faulty, since TRBJ2-7 better matches the DNA end. Germline loops: CDR1 GTSNPN, CDR2 SVGIG (reference sequence). CDR3 size: 12 residues. The CDR3 DNA reads TGTGCCTGGAGTCTGACAGACTACGAGCAGTACTTC. Translating gives CAWSLTDYEQYF.